This TCR beta chain stems from a study of control samples from healthy donors and cancer patients. Only in-frame clones appear in the TCRdb table, and some are missing; sequencing was by immunoSEQ multiplex PCR. The data contain 85,000 to 90,000 clones, 70% to 90% of them singletons. The sequence was collected from a woman aged 40 to 50 in good health. Sequenced: blood.

This CDR3 is CASSHQGQGHGYTF. In nucleotides, the CDR3 is TGTGCCAGCAGTCACCAGGGACAGGGACATGGCTACACCTTC. The chain couples TRBV6-6 to TRBJ1-2, with 9 bases that match TRBD1. The CDR3 length is 14 residues. Germline CDR1 is MNHNY and CDR2 is SVGAGI (reference sequence). With 5 bases clipped from V and 6 bases from J, the junction kept 7 bases outside the gene matches.